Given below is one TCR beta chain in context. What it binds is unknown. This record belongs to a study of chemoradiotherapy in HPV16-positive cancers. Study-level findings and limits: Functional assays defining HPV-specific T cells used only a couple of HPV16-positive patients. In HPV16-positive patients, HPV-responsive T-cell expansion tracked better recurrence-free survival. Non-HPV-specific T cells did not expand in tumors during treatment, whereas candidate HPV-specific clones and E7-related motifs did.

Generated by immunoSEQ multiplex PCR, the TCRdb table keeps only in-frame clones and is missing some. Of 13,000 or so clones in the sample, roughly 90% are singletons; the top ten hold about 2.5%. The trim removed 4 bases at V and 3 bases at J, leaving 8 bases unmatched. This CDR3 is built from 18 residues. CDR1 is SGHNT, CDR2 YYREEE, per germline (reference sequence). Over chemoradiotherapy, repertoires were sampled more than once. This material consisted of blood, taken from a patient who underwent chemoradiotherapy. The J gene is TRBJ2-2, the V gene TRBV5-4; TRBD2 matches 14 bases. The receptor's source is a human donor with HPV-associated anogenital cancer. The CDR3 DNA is TGTGCCAGCAGCATACCGGGACTAGCGGGGGCCTACACCGGGGAGCTGTTTTTT. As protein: CASSIPGLAGAYTGELFF.